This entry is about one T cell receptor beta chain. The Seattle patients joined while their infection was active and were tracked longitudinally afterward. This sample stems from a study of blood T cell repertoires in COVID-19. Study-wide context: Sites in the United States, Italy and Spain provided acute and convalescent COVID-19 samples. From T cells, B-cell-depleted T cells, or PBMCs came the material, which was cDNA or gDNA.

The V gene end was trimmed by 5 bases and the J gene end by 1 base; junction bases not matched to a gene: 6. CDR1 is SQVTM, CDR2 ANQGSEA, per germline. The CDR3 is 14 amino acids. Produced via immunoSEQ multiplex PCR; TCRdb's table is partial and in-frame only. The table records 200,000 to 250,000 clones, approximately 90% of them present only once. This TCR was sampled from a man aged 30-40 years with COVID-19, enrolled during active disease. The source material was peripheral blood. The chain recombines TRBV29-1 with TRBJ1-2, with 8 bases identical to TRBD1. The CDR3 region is CSVHGQGVNYGYTF. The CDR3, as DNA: TGCAGCGTTCACGGACAGGGCGTTAACTATGGCTACACCTTC.